The clone carrying this T cell receptor (beta chain) was counted a few times. The antigen is undetermined. The data belong to a study of cytomegalovirus exposure and HLA in healthy donors. Findings of the study overall: Whilst most TCR sequences proved rare, a subset of public TCRs occurred across many donors. Per published accounts, TCR beta sequences correctly predicted the HLA-A and HLA-B alleles of most subjects.

The V gene's germline CDR1 is SNHLY and CDR2 FYNNEI. The CDR3 has 14 residues. The germline V and J ends were trimmed by 1 base and 3 bases, with 7 bases remaining between them. PCR involved 60 Vbeta and 13 Jbeta primers. Produced via immunoSEQ multiplex PCR; TCRdb's table is partial and in-frame only. This sample has approximately 100,000 clones, with approximately 80% found just once. The source material was PBMCs. The sequence came from a middle-aged man in good health and CMV-seropositive. The V and J genes are TRBV2 and TRBJ2-1; D is unresolved. CDR3 sequence reads: CASSEVANYNEQFF. The CDR3 DNA reads TGTGCCAGCAGTGAAGTCGCTAACTACAATGAGCAGTTCTTC.